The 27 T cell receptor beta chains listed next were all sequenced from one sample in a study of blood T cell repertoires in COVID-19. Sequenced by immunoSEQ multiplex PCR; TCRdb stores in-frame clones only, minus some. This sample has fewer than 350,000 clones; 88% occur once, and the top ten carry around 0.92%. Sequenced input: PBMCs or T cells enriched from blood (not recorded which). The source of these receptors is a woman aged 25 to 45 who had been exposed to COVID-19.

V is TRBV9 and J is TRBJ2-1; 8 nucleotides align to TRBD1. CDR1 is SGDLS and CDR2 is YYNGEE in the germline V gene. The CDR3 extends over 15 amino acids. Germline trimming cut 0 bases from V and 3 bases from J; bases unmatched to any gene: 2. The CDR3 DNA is TGTGCCAGCAGCGTAGCGGGACAGGTCTACAATGAGCAGTTCTTC. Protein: CASSVAGQVYNEQFF.

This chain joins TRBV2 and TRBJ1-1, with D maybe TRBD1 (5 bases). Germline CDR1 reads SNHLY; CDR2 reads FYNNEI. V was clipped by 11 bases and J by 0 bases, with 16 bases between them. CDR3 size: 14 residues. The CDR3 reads CAPLRTDMNTEAFF. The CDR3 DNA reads TGTGCCCCCTTGCGGACGGACATGAACACTGAAGCTTTCTTT.

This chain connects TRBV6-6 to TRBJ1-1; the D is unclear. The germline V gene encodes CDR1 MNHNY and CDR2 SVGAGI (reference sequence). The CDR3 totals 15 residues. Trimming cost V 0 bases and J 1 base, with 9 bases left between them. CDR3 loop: CASSYSAATNTEAFF. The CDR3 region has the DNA TGTGCCAGCAGTTACTCGGCAGCGACGAACACTGAAGCTTTCTTT.

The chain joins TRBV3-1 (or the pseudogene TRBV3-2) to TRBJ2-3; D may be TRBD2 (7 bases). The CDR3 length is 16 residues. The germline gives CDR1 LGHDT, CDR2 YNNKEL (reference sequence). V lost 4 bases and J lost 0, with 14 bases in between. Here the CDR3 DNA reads TGTGCCAGCAGCCCGCAAGCGGGACAAAGCACAGATACGCAGTATTTT. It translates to CASSPQAGQSTDTQYF.

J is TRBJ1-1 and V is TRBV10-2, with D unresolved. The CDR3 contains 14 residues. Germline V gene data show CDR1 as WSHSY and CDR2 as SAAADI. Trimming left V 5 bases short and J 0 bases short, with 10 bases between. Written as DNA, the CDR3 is TGCGCCAGCAGTCCAATTGCGATGAACACTGAAGCTTTCTTT. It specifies CASSPIAMNTEAFF.

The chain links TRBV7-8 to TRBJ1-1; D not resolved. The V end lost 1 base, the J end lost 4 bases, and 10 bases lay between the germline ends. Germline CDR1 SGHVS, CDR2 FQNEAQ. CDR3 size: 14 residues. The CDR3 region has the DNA TGTGCCAGCAGCTTAGTCGTACTGAGCACTGAAGCTTTCTTT. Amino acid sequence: CASSLVVLSTEAFF.

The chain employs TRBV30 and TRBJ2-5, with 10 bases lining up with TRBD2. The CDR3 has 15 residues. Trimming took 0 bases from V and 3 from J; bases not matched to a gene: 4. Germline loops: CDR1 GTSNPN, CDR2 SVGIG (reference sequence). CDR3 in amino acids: CAWSVGLAGEETQYF. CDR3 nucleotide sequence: TGTGCCTGGAGTGTAGGGCTAGCGGGAGAAGAGACCCAGTACTTC.

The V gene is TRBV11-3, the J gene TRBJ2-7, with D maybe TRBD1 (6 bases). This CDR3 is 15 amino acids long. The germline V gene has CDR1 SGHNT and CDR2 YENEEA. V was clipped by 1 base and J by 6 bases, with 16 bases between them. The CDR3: CASSLVITGTGEQYF. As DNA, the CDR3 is TGTGCCAGCAGCTTAGTCATCACAGGGACCGGCGAGCAGTACTTC. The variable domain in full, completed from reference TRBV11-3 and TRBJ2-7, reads EAGVVQSPRYKIIEKKQPVAFWCNPISGHNTLYWYLQNLGQGPELLIRYENEEAVDDSQLPKDRFSAERLKGVDSTLKIQPAELGDSAVYLCASSLVITGTGEQYFGPGTRLTVT.

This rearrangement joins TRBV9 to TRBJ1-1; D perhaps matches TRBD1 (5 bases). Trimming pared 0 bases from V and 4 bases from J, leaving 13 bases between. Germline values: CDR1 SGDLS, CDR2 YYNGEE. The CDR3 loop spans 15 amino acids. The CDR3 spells CASSVGAGRFTEAFF. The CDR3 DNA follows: TGTGCCAGCAGCGTAGGGGCAGGGCGTTTCACTGAAGCTTTCTTT.

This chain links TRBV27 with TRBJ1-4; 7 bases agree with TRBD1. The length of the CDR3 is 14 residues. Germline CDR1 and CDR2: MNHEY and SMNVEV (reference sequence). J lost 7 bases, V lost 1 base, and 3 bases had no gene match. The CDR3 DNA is TGTGCCAGCAGTTTATACAGGGGAGGTGAAAAACTGTTTTTT. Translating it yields CASSLYRGGEKLFF.

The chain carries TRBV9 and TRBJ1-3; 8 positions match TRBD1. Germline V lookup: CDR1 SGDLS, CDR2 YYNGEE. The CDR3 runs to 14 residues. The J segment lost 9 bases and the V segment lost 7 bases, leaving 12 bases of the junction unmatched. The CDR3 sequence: CASEPDFTGGTIYF. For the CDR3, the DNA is TGTGCCAGCGAGCCGGATTTCACAGGGGGCACCATATATTTT.

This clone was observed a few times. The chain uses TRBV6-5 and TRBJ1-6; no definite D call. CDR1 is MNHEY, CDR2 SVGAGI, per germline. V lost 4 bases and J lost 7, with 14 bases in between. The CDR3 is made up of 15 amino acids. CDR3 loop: CASSSEAAHNSPLHF. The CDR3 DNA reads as TGTGCCAGCAGTTCGGAGGCCGCGCACAATTCACCCCTCCACTTT.

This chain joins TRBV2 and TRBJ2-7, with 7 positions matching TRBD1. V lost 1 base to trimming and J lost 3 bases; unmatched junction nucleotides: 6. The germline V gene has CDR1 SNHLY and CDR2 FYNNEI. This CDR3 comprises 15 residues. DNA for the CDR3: TGTGCCAGCAGTGAAGGAGGGGGCGCCTTCTACGAGCAGTACTTC. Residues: CASSEGGGAFYEQYF. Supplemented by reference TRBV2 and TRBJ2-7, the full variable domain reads EPEVTQTPSHQVTQMGQEVILRCVPISNHLYFYWYRQILGQKVEFLVSFYNNEISEKSEIFDDQFSVERPDGSNFTLKIRSTKLEDSAMYFCASSEGGGAFYEQYFGPGTRLTVT.

This CDR3 reads CASSTIRDTEAFF. CDR3 in DNA: TGTGCCAGCTCAACGATACGGGACACTGAAGCTTTCTTT. The J gene is TRBJ1-1, the V gene TRBV12-3 or TRBV12-4; D is undetermined. CDR3 length: 13 amino acids. Trimming cost V 8 bases and J 3 bases, with 13 bases left between them.

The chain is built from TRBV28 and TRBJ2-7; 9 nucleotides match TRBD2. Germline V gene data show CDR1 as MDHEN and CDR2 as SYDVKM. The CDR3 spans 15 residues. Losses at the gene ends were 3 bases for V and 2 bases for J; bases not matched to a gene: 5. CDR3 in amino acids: CASSFWAGGPYEQYF. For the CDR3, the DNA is TGTGCCAGCAGTTTCTGGGCGGGAGGGCCCTACGAGCAGTACTTC.

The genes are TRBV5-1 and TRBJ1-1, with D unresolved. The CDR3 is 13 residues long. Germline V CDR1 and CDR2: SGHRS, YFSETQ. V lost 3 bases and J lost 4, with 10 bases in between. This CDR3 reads CASSWSPGTEAFF. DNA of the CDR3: TGCGCCAGCAGCTGGTCTCCGGGCACTGAAGCTTTCTTT.

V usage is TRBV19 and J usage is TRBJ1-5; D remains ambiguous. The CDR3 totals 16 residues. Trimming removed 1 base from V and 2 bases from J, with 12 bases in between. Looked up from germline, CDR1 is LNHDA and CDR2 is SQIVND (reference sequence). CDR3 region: CASSIVGGMGNQPQHF. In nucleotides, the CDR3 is TGTGCCAGTAGTATAGTGGGAGGTATGGGCAATCAGCCCCAGCATTTT.

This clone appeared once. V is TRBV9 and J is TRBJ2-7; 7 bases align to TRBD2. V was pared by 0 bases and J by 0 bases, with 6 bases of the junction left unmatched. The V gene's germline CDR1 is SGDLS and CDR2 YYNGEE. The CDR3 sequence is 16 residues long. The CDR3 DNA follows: TGTGCCAGCAGCGTAGGGGAGGGGCTAAGCTCCTACGAGCAGTACTTC. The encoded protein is CASSVGEGLSSYEQYF. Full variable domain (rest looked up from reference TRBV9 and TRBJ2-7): DSGVTQTPKHLITATGQRVTLRCSPRSGDLSVYWYQQSLDQGLQFLIQYYNGEERAKGNILERFSAQQFPDLHSELNLSSLELGDSALYFCASSVGEGLSSYEQYFGPGTRLTVT.

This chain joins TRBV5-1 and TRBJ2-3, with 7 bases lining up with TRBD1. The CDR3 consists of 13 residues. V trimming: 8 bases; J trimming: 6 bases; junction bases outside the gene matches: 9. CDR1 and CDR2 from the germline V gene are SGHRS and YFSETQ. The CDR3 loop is CASWDSPSDTQYF. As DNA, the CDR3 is TGCGCCAGTTGGGACAGCCCCTCCGATACGCAGTATTTT.

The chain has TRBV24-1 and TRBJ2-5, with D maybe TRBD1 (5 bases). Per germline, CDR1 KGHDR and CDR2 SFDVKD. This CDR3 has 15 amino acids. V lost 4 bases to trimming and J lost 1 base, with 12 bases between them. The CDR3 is CATSDPTVIQETQYF. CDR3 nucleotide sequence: TGTGCCACCAGTGACCCGACAGTGATCCAAGAGACCCAGTACTTC.

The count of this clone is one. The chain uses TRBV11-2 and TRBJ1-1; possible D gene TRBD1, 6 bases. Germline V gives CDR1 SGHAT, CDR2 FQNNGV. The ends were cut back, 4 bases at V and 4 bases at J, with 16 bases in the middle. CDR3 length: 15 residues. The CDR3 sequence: CASSSDSSWSTEAFF. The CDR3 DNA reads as TGTGCCAGCAGCTCGGACAGCTCCTGGAGCACTGAAGCTTTCTTT.

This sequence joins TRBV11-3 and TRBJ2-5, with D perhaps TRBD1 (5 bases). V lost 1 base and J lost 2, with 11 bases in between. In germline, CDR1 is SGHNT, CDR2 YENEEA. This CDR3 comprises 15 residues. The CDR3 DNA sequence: TGTGCCAGCAGCTTAGGAGACAGAATTCAAGAGACCCAGTACTTC. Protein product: CASSLGDRIQETQYF. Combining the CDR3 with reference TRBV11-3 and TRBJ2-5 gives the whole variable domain EAGVVQSPRYKIIEKKQPVAFWCNPISGHNTLYWYLQNLGQGPELLIRYENEEAVDDSQLPKDRFSAERLKGVDSTLKIQPAELGDSAVYLCASSLGDRIQETQYFGPGTRLLVL.

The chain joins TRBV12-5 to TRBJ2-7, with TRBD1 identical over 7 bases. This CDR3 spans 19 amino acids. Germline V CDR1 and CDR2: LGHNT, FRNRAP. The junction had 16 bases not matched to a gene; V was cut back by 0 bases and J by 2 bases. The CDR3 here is CASGLVVGQLDQRTYEQYF. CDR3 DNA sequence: TGTGCTAGTGGTTTGGTAGTGGGACAGTTGGACCAGAGAACCTACGAGCAGTACTTC. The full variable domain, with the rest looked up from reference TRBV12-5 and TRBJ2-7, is DARVTQTPRHKVTEMGQEVTMRCQPILGHNTVFWYRQTMMQGLELLAYFRNRAPLDDSGMPKDRFSAEMPDATLATLKIQPSEPRDSAVYFCASGLVVGQLDQRTYEQYFGPGTRLTVT.

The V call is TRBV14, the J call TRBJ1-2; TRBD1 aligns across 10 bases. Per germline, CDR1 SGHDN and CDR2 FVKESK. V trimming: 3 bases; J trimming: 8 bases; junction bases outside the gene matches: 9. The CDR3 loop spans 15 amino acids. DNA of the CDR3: TGTGCCAGCAGCCACGACGGGACAGGGGTGCGCGGCTACACCTTC. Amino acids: CASSHDGTGVRGYTF.

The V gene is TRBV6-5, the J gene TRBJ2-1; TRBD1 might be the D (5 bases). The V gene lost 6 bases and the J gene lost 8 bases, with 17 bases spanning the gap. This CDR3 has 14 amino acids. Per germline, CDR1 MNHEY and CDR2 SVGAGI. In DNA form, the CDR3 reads TGTGCCAGCAGATATTCTTCGACCAGGGATGAGCAGTTCTTC. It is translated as CASRYSSTRDEQFF.

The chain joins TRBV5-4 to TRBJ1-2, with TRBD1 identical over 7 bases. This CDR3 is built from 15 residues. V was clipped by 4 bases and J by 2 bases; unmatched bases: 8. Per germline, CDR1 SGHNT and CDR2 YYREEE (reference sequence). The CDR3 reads CASSPTGSGNYGYTF. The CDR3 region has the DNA TGTGCCAGCAGCCCGACAGGGTCGGGGAACTATGGCTACACCTTC.

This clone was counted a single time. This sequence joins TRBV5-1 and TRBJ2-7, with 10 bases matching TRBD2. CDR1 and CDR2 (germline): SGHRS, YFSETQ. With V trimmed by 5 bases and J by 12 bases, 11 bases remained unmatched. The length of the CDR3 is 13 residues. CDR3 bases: TGCGCCAGCAGTTCGTTCAGCGGGAGGGGGGCGTACTTC. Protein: CASSSFSGRGAYF.